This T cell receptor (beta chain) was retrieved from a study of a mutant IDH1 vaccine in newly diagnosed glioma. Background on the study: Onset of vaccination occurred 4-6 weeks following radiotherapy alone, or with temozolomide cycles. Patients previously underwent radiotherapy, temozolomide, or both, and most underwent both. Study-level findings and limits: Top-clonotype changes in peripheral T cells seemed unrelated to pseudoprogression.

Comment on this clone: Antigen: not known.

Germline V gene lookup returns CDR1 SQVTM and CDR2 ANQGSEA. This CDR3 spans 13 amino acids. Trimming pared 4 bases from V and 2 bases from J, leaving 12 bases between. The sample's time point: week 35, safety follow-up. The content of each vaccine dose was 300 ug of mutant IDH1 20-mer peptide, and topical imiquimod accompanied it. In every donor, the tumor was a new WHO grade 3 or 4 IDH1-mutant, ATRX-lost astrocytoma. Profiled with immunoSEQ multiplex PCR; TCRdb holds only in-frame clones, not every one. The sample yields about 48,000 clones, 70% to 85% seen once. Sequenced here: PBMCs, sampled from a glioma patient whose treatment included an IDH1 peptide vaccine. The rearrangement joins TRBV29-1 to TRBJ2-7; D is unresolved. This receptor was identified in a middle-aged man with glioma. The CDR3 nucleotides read TGCAGCGTTGTCCTAGATTCGACCTACGAGCAGTACTTC. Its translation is CSVVLDSTYEQYF.